These 15 T cell receptor beta chains share one sample of origin, sequenced in a study of T-cell reconstitution after alpha-beta-depleted transplantation in children. A TCRbeta library incorporating unique molecular identifiers was prepared. Each CDR3 protein is one row after TCRdb ran MiXCR on the PCR reads. The data hold some 200,000 distinct CDR3 sequences, with approximately 10% observed a single time. The input for sequencing was PBMCs from the stem cell graft donor, taken from the stem cell graft. The receptor source for this set is a human donor who donated a stem cell graft to a child with acute lymphoblastic leukemia.

In this sample, this clonotype turned up many times. The chain combines TRBV11-2 with TRBJ2-2, with TRBD2 identical over 9 bases. The CDR3 consists of 15 residues. Germline V gene sequence: CDR1 SGHAT, CDR2 FQNNGV. V lost 5 bases to trimming and J lost 4 bases; unmatched junction nucleotides: 5. This CDR3 reads CASSRSGGSTGELFF. The CDR3 DNA reads as TGTGCCAGCAGCCGTAGCGGGGGAAGCACCGGGGAGCTGTTTTTT.

The CDR3 DNA reads as TGTGCCAGCAGTTTAAGGGCCTATGGCTACACCTTC. Protein product: CASSLRAYGYTF. V and J are TRBV12-3 or TRBV12-4 and TRBJ1-2, with D hard to call. Deletions cut 2 bases from V and 4 bases from J, with 5 bases between. This CDR3 is built from 12 residues.

This clonotype came up a few times. This CDR3 is CASSLVDRDRQYF. For the CDR3, the DNA is TGTGCCAGCAGCTTGGTGGACCGGGACAGACAGTACTTC. The rearrangement links TRBV5-6 to TRBJ2-4; 7 nucleotides match TRBD1. This CDR3 has 13 amino acids. Germline V gives CDR1 SGHDT, CDR2 YYEEEE. V lost 0 bases, J lost 13 bases, and 7 bases stayed unmatched.

In this sample, this clonotype turned up a few times. The gene calls are TRBV6-4 and TRBJ2-2; D uncertain. This CDR3 has 14 amino acids. V shed 3 bases and J shed 2 bases, with 7 bases lying between them. Germline CDR1 is MRHNA and CDR2 is SNTAGT. CDR3 sequence reads: CASSEQRNTGELFF. The CDR3 nucleotides read TGTGCCAGCAGTGAGCAGCGAAACACCGGGGAGCTGTTTTTT.

At least ten counts were recorded for this clonotype. The chain has TRBV24-1 and TRBJ1-3; D unresolved. V was clipped by 4 bases and J by 4 bases, with 10 bases between them. This CDR3 spans 14 amino acids. The germline V gene encodes CDR1 KGHDR and CDR2 SFDVKD. CDR3 sequence: CATSEGSAGNTIYF. The CDR3 DNA reads TGTGCCACCAGTGAGGGGTCCGCGGGAAACACCATATATTTT.

This clonotype has ten or more counts. V gene TRBV10-3 combines with J gene TRBJ2-1, with TRBD2 matching over 11 bases. Germline CDR1 reads ENHRY; CDR2 reads SYGVKD. The CDR3 contains 16 residues. V dropped 2 bases and J dropped 5; count of bases not matched to a gene: 5. CDR3 in DNA: TGTGCCATCAGTGAGCCGGGACTAGCGGTCCACAATGAGCAGTTCTTC. Amino acids: CAISEPGLAVHNEQFF.

The chain couples TRBV3-1 to TRBJ1-2, with 7 bases that match TRBD1. V dropped 4 bases and J dropped 7; count of bases not matched to a gene: 18. This CDR3 is built from 17 residues. In germline, CDR1 is LGHDT, CDR2 YNNKEL (reference sequence). The CDR3 sequence: CASSRGQPQDRDSGYTF. The CDR3 DNA reads as TGTGCCAGCAGCCGTGGCCAACCCCAAGACAGGGATAGTGGCTACACCTTC.

Only a few counts were recorded for this clonotype. This chain links TRBV18 with TRBJ2-2; TRBD1 agrees at 8 bases. With 3 bases clipped from V and 5 bases from J, the junction kept 8 bases outside the gene matches. There are 16 residues in the CDR3. Germline CDR1 KGHSH, CDR2 LQKENI. The CDR3 here is CASSPLRQGTTGELFF. CDR3 coding DNA: TGTGCCAGCTCACCTCTTCGACAGGGGACGACCGGGGAGCTGTTTTTT.

This clonotype was observed a handful of times. CDR3 DNA sequence: TGTGCCAGCAGCGGGGACAGAAACTACAATGAGCAGTTCTTC. Translation gives CASSGDRNYNEQFF. J is TRBJ2-1 and V is TRBV5-4; TRBD1 agrees at 7 bases. V lost 4 bases, J lost 3 bases, and 4 bases stayed unmatched. The CDR3 loop spans 14 amino acids. Germline lookup yields CDR1 SGHNT and CDR2 YYREEE (reference sequence).

This clonotype has at least ten counts. The chain carries TRBV20-1 and TRBJ2-3; 7 bases are shared with TRBD1. The V and J ends lost 6 bases and 0 bases, in that order; junction bases with no gene match: 6. The germline CDR1 and CDR2 sequences are DFQATT and SNEGSKA (reference sequence). This CDR3 contains 14 residues. CDR3 coding DNA: TGCAGTGCCTCCGGGACAGTTAGCACAGATACGCAGTATTTT. Protein sequence: CSASGTVSTDTQYF.

About this clonotype itself: It may be a read error: a sequence one base away is much more abundant. The rearrangement uses TRBV5-1 and TRBJ1-1, with no clear D. Trimming removed 1 base from V and 1 base from J, with 11 bases in between. The germline V gene has CDR1 SGHRS and CDR2 YFSETQ. The CDR3 totals 15 residues. CDR3 nucleotide sequence: TGCGCCAGCAGCTTGAGAAGGCCACAGAACACTGAAGCTTTCTTT. Residues: CASSLRRPQNTEAFF.

This chain uses TRBV11-2 with TRBJ2-1, with 9 bases fitting TRBD2. V lost 1 base to trimming and J lost 7 bases; unmatched junction nucleotides: 5. CDR3 length equals 15 residues. From germline, CDR1 is SGHAT and CDR2 FQNNGV. CDR3 in amino acids: CASSLGRAGGNEQFF. The CDR3 region has the DNA TGTGCCAGCAGCTTAGGACGGGCGGGGGGGAATGAGCAGTTCTTC.

This clonotype showed up just a few times. The rearrangement links TRBV5-1 to TRBJ2-1, with D tentatively TRBD1 or TRBD2 (6 bases each). This CDR3 contains 15 residues. Germline values: CDR1 SGHRS, CDR2 YFSETQ. Trimming removed 2 bases from V and 9 bases from J, with 18 bases in between. In DNA, the CDR3 is TGCGCCAGCAGCTTAGTCGCCGGGGGCTCAGCTGAGCAGTTCTTC. Protein product: CASSLVAGGSAEQFF.

Ten or more counts support this clonotype. This rearrangement joins TRBV5-4 to TRBJ1-6; TRBD1 is a possible D gene (5 bases). Germline values: CDR1 SGHNT, CDR2 YYREEE (reference sequence). Between the trimmed V and J ends, which lost 4 bases and 14 bases, there was a span of 19 bases. This CDR3 is 14 amino acids long. The CDR3 loop reads CASSKGPGPTSLHF. The DNA for the CDR3 is TGTGCCAGCAGCAAAGGTCCGGGGCCCACGTCCCTCCACTTT.

This clonotype was seen a handful of times. The chain recombines TRBV3-1 with TRBJ2-2; the D gene is possibly TRBD2 (6 bases). There are 12 residues in the CDR3. V was shortened by 6 bases and J by 7 bases, with 9 bases between the two germline ends. The V gene's germline CDR1 is LGHDT and CDR2 YNNKEL (reference sequence). The CDR3 protein is CASREGFGELFF. In DNA form, the CDR3 reads TGTGCCAGCAGGGAGGGGTTCGGGGAGCTGTTTTTT.